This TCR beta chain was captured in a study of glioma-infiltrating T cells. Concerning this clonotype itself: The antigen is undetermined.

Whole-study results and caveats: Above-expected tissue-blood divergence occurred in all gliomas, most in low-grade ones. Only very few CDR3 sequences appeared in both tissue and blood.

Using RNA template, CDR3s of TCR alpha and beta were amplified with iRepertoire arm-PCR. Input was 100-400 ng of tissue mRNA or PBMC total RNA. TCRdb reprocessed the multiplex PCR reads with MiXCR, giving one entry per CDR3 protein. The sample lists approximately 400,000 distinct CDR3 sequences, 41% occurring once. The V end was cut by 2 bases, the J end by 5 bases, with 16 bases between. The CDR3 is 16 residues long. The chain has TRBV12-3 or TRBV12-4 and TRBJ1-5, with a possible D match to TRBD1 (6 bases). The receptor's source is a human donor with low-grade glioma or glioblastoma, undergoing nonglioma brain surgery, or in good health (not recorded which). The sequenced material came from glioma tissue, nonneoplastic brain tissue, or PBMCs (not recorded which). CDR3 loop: CASSLLQGGSDQPQHF. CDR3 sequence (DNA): TGTGCCAGCAGTTTACTACAGGGTGGGTCCGATCAGCCCCAGCATTTT.